Sequencing of this T cell receptor beta chain was carried out in a study of cytomegalovirus exposure and HLA in healthy donors. Overall study context: Most genotyped donors, 75% to 85% of about 430, had Caucasian-associated genetic ancestry.

The V gene lost 4 bases and the J gene lost 6 bases, with 16 bases spanning the gap. Germline lookup yields CDR1 LGHNA and CDR2 YNFKEQ. The CDR3 spans 14 residues. The PCR ran on 60 Vbeta and 13 Jbeta primers. Data came from immunoSEQ multiplex PCR; TCRdb stores just in-frame clones and leaves some out. The sample contains under 45,000 clones, around 64% of which appear only once. The sample was PBMCs. The chain carries TRBV4-2 and TRBJ2-7; D is possibly TRBD1 (7 bases). The receptor was derived from a human donor in good health. CDR3 protein: CASSPGAGGFEQYF. The CDR3 nucleotides are TGTGCCAGCAGCCCGGGGGCAGGGGGGTTCGAGCAGTACTTC.